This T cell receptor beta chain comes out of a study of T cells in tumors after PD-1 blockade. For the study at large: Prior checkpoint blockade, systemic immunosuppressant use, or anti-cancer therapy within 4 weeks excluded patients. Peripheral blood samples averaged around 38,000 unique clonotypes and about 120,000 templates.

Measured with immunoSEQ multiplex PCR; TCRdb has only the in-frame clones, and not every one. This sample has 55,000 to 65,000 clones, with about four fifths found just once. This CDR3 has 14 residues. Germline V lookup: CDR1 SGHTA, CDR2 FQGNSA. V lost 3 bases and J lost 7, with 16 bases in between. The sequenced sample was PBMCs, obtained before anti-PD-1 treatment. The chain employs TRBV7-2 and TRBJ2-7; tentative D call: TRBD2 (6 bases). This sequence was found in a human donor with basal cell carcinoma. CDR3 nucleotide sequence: TGTGCCAGCAGCTTCGGCGGGGCCAGCGGGGAGCAGTACTTC. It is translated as CASSFGGASGEQYF.